Below, 13 T cell receptor beta chains from the same sample are listed, as sequenced in a study of blood T cells in healthy people across ages. Through a sample-barcoded 5' primer and a J-beta primer mix, a second PCR was run for roughly 6 to 11 cycles. MiXCR, run by TCRdb on the 5' RACE reads, gives a single entry per CDR3 protein. The table includes approximately 730,000 distinct CDR3 sequences, approximately 53% detected once. Sequenced: blood. These receptors originate from an elderly man in good health.

This chain uses TRBV9 with TRBJ2-5; possibly TRBD1 for D (5 bases). The CDR3 runs 15 residues. Trimming left V 3 bases short and J 0 bases short, with 12 bases between. CDR1 and CDR2 from the germline V gene are SGDLS and YYNGEE. CDR3 in amino acids: CASSAREGDQETQYF. CDR3 nucleotide sequence: TGTGCCAGCAGCGCCAGGGAAGGGGACCAAGAGACCCAGTACTTC.

V and J are TRBV7-2 and TRBJ1-1; no reliable D call. The length of the CDR3 is 14 residues. Trimming pared 5 bases from V and 1 base from J, leaving 11 bases between. Germline CDR1 SGHTA, CDR2 FQGNSA. The CDR3 region is CASSLLASNTEAFF. In DNA form, the CDR3 reads TGTGCCAGCAGCCTCTTGGCATCGAACACTGAAGCTTTCTTT. Combining the CDR3 with reference TRBV7-2 and TRBJ1-1 gives the whole variable domain GAGVSQSPSNKVTEKGKDVELRCDPISGHTALYWYRQSLGQGLEFLIYFQGNSAPDKSGLPSDRFSAERTGGSVSTLTIQRTQQEDSAVYLCASSLLASNTEAFFGQGTRLTVV.

CDR3 DNA: TGTGCCAGCAGTGAAGTCACCGGGGAGCTGTTTTTT. It encodes CASSEVTGELFF. The rearrangement links TRBV25-1 to TRBJ2-2; no firm D call. CDR1 MGHDK and CDR2 SYGVNS come from the germline V gene. V lost 2 bases to trimming and J lost 4 bases, with 2 bases between them. The CDR3 sequence is 12 residues long.

This clonotype was counted only a few times. Here the CDR3 reads CASSVKGTDGYTF. DNA for the CDR3: TGTGCCAGCAGTGTAAAAGGGACAGATGGCTACACCTTC. The rearrangement uses TRBV6-4 and TRBJ1-2, with 7 bases that match TRBD1. The CDR3 has 13 amino acids. CDR1 is MRHNA, CDR2 SNTAGT, per germline. V trimming: 4 bases; J trimming: 6 bases; junction bases outside the gene matches: 5.

CDR3 in DNA: TGTGCCAGCAGCGCGGGGGGGGCCACCTACAATGAGCAGTACTTC. It codes for CASSAGGATYNEQYF. The chain employs TRBV9 and TRBJ2-1, with 8 nucleotides matching TRBD2. The better agreement between TRBJ2-7 and the DNA end casts doubt on the J call. The CDR3 totals 15 residues. The germline V gene has CDR1 SGDLS and CDR2 YYNGEE.

The chain recombines TRBV7-2 with TRBJ2-1, with D possibly matching TRBD2 (5 bases). Germline-derived CDR1 and CDR2 are SGHTA and FQGNSA. This CDR3 has 20 amino acids. Trimming pared 1 base from V and 0 bases from J, leaving 22 bases between. This chain's CDR3 is CASSLVPPSTRKSSYNEQFF. DNA of the CDR3: TGTGCCAGCAGCTTAGTACCCCCTAGTACTAGGAAGAGCTCCTACAATGAGCAGTTCTTC.

V is TRBV5-1 and J is TRBJ2-5; 10 nucleotides agree with TRBD1. V was pared by 4 bases and J by 2 bases, with 5 bases of the junction left unmatched. This CDR3 has 15 residues. Germline V gene data show CDR1 as SGHRS and CDR2 as YFSETQ. CDR3 in amino acids: CASSGGQGSQETQYF. DNA of the CDR3: TGCGCCAGCAGCGGGGGACAGGGGAGTCAAGAGACCCAGTACTTC.

This clonotype was counted between two and nine times. The V gene is TRBV7-8, the J gene TRBJ2-7; D not certain. This CDR3 has 14 residues. The germline V gene encodes CDR1 SGHVS and CDR2 FQNEAQ. Trimming removed 3 bases from V and 2 bases from J, with 11 bases in between. CDR3 nucleotide sequence: TGTGCCAGCAGCTTCCCGGTTTCCCCCTACGAGCAGTACTTC. This encodes CASSFPVSPYEQYF.

CDR3 amino acids: CASRPGTSGGYAYF. CDR3 in DNA: TGTGCCAGCAGACCCGGGACTAGCGGCGGATACGCGTATTTT. The V and J genes are TRBV5-6 and TRBJ2-3; 11 nucleotides match TRBD2. V lost 5 bases and J lost 14; bases outside the gene matches: 13. Per germline, CDR1 SGHDT and CDR2 YYEEEE. The CDR3 spans 14 residues.

This clonotype was detected many times. V is TRBV7-2 and J is TRBJ2-5; D unclear. V lost 4 bases and J lost 5, with 8 bases in between. Germline V lookup: CDR1 SGHTA, CDR2 FQGNSA. The CDR3 consists of 12 residues. The CDR3 bases are TGTGCCAGCAGCTCGACCAGGGAGACCCAGTACTTC. Its protein product is CASSSTRETQYF.

The J gene is TRBJ2-1, the V gene TRBV20-1; the D call may be TRBD1 or TRBD2 (5 bases each). Trimming took off 2 bases at V and 0 bases at J, with 20 bases between the two ends. This CDR3 comprises 18 residues. In germline, CDR1 is DFQATT, CDR2 SNEGSKA (reference sequence). CDR3 residues: CSARQSSGTQSSYNEQFF. CDR3 nucleotide sequence: TGCAGTGCTAGACAATCGTCTGGGACCCAGAGCTCCTACAATGAGCAGTTCTTC.

This sequence joins TRBV7-2 and TRBJ2-2; a weak D match, TRBD2 (6 bases). From germline, CDR1 is SGHTA and CDR2 FQGNSA. V was trimmed by 5 bases and J by 1 base, leaving 14 bases between them. This CDR3 is 16 amino acids long. CDR3 sequence reads: CASSTSRLVNTGELFF. CDR3 DNA sequence: TGTGCCAGCAGCACCAGTCGACTAGTGAACACCGGGGAGCTGTTTTTT.

This clonotype was observed a handful of times. The V gene is TRBV30, the J gene TRBJ2-7; D possibly matches TRBD1 or TRBD2 (5 bases each). The V end lost 1 base, the J end lost 3 bases, and 13 bases lay between the germline ends. Per germline, CDR1 GTSNPN and CDR2 SVGIG (reference sequence). CDR3 length equals 14 residues. This chain's CDR3 is CAWSERGKNYEQYF. CDR3 nucleotide sequence: TGTGCCTGGAGTGAGAGGGGAAAGAACTACGAGCAGTACTTC.